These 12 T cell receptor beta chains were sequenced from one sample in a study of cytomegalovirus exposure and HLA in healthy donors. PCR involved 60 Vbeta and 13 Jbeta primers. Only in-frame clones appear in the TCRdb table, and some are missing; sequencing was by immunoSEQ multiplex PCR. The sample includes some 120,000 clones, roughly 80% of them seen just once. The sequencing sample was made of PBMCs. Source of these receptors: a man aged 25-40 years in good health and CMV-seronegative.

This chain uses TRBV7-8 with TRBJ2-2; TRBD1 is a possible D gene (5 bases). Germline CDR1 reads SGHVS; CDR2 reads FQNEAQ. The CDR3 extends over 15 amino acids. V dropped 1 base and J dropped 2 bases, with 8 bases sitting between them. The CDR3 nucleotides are TGTGCCAGCAGCTTAGTCCAGGGAAACACCGGGGAGCTGTTTTTT. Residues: CASSLVQGNTGELFF.

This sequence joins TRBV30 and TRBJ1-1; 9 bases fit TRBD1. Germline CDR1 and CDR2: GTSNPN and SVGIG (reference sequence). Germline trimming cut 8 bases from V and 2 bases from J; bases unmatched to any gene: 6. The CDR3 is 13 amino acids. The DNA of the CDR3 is TGTGCCGGTACAGGGGGCAGAAACACTGAAGCTTTCTTT. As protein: CAGTGGRNTEAFF.

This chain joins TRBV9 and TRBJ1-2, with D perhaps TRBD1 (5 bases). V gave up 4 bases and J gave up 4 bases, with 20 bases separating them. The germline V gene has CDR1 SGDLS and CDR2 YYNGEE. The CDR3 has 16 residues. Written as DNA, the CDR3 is TGTGCCAGCAGCCTACAGGATACCTTCTCGTCCTATGGCTACACCTTC. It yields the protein CASSLQDTFSSYGYTF.

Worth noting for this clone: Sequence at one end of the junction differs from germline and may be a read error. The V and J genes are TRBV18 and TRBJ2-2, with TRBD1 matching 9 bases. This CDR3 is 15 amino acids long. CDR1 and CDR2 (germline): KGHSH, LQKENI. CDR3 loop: CASSTPTGGVRELFF. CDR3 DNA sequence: TGTGCCAGCTCAACACCGACAGGGGGGGTCCGGGAGCTGTTTTTT.

The CDR3: CASSFLSDSTNEQFF. The CDR3 region has the DNA TGTGCCAGCAGCTTCTTAAGCGACAGTACCAATGAGCAGTTCTTC. The gene calls are TRBV7-8 and TRBJ2-1, with a tentative D call TRBD1 (5 bases). Germline V gives CDR1 SGHVS, CDR2 FQNEAQ. The V end lost 3 bases, the J end lost 6 bases, and 15 bases lay between the germline ends. The CDR3 covers 15 residues.

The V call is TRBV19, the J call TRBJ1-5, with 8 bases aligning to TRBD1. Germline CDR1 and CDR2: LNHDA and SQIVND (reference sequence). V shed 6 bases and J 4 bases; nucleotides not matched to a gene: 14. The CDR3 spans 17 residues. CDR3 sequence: CASSTLMDRVGNQPQHF. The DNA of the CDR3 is TGTGCCAGTAGCACCTTAATGGACAGGGTAGGAAATCAGCCCCAGCATTTT.

The CDR3 nucleotides are TGTGCCACCCGGGGGGGAACCGGCAATCAGCCCCAGCATTTT. Protein product: CATRGGTGNQPQHF. The rearrangement joins TRBV19 to TRBJ1-5; maybe TRBD1 (5 bases). The CDR3 length is 14 residues. Germline lookup yields CDR1 LNHDA and CDR2 SQIVND (reference sequence). V was shortened by 10 bases and J by 2 bases, with 15 bases between the two germline ends.

In nucleotides, the CDR3 is TGTGCCAGCATCACTCCTTCTTCGGGAGGCAAAAACATTCAGTACTTC. Translated: CASITPSSGGKNIQYF. The J gene is TRBJ2-4, the V gene TRBV28; 7 bases line up with TRBD2. The CDR3 sequence is 16 residues long. The trim removed 7 bases at V and 3 bases at J, leaving 12 bases unmatched. Germline V gene lookup returns CDR1 MDHEN and CDR2 SYDVKM.

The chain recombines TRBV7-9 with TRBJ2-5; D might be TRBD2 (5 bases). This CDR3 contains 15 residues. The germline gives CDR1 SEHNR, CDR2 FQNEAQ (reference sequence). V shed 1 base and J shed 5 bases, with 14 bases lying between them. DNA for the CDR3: TGTGCCAGCAGCTTAGGGACTTCTTATTTGGAGACCCAGTACTTC. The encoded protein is CASSLGTSYLETQYF.

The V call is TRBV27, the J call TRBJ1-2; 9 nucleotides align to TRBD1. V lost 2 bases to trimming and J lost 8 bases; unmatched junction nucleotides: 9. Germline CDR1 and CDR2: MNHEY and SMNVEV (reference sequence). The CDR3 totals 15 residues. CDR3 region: CASSLHTGTGLGYTF. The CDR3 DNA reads TGTGCCAGCAGTTTACATACCGGGACAGGGTTAGGCTACACCTTC.

The CDR3 reads CASRGVGDTQYF. DNA for the CDR3: TGTGCCAGCAGGGGCGTTGGAGATACGCAGTATTTT. The rearrangement joins TRBV28 to TRBJ2-3, with unresolved D. This CDR3 has 12 residues. Germline CDR1 MDHEN, CDR2 SYDVKM. Trimming removed 6 bases at V and 5 bases at J, with 9 bases between.

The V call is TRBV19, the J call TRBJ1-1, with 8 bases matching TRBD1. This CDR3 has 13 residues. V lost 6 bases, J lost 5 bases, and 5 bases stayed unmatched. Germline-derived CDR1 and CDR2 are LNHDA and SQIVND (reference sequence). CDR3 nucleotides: TGTGCCAGTAGGAGGACAGGGACGACTGAAGCTTTCTTT. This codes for CASRRTGTTEAFF. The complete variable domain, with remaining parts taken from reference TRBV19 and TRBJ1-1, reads DGGITQSPKYLFRKEGQNVTLSCEQNLNHDAMYWYRQDPGQGLRLIYYSQIVNDFQKGDIAEGYSVSREKKESFPLTVTSAQKNPTAFYLCASRRTGTTEAFFGQGTRLTVV.